This TCR beta chain emerged from a study of identical twins. TCRdb passed the 5' RACE reads through MiXCR, listing each CDR3 protein once. Among around 1.7 million distinct CDR3 sequences listed, around 33% were seen once. Germline loops: CDR1 MGHDK, CDR2 SYGVNS. The V end was cut by 3 bases, the J end by 0 bases, with 14 bases between. The CDR3 extends over 16 amino acids. Every sampled donor was Caucasian and healthy. The V gene is TRBV25-1, the J gene TRBJ1-2; a weak D match, TRBD1 (6 bases). Sequencing was performed on cord blood. The clonotype comes from a newborn girl in good health. CDR3 sequence reads: CASSEGAKLANYGYTF. As DNA, the CDR3 is TGTGCCAGCAGTGAGGGGGCGAAGTTAGCTAACTATGGCTACACCTTC.